This T cell receptor beta chain was observed in a study of blood T cells in healthy people across ages. Study-wide findings and caveats: Investigators viewed diversity estimates from one million T cells as underestimates, the study reported.

This clonotype was seen more than once but under ten times. Its antigen remains unidentified. Combining a sample-barcoded 5' primer with a J-beta primer mix, a second PCR ran for 7 to 11 cycles. A tag from a template-switch adaptor with 12 random nucleotides marked each cDNA molecule. From the 5' RACE reads, TCRdb called clonotypes with MiXCR, one entry per CDR3 protein. The sample carries about 1.7 million distinct CDR3 sequences, 28% recorded once. The CDR3 spans 16 residues. Trimming took 0 bases from V and 5 from J; bases not matched to a gene: 13. Looked up from germline, CDR1 is DFQATT and CDR2 is SNEGSKA (reference sequence). Every donor contributed approximately 10 milliliters of peripheral blood by blood draw. Total RNA extracted from each sample amounted to at least 6 micrograms.

This chain joins TRBV20-1 and TRBJ2-7, with 7 bases identical to TRBD1. The receptor was isolated from a woman aged 30 to 39 in good health. Material for sequencing was blood. Here the CDR3 DNA reads TGCAGTGCTAGAGATCCGACAGGGCCCCTCACCCACGAGCAGTACTTC. Translation: CSARDPTGPLTHEQYF.